A selection of T cell receptor beta chains follows, all from one sample in a study of beta chain features in type 1 diabetes. Libraries were prepared by immunoSEQ multiplex PCR; TCRdb keeps only in-frame clonotypes and omits some of them. This table holds around 180,000 clones, 7.8% found once. The sequenced material came from central memory CD4+ T cells from blood. The receptors here all came from a woman in her thirties or forties with type 1 diabetes. Each CDR3 is given with its conserved first and last residue. Fields, in order: J gene, D gene, V gene, clone size, CDR3 protein, CDR3 DNA. The D gene is left open where the match is weak. Where a row states a size, it is once, few, many or the class of an expanded clone; other rows omit it.

>TRBJ2-1|TRBD1|TRBV5-1|few
CASSLEGQPYNEQFF
TGCGCCAGCAGCCTTGAGGGACAGCCATACAATGAGCAGTTCTTC
>TRBJ1-1|NA|TRBV28|few
CASSGGGGTMNTEAFF
TGTGCCAGCAGTGGGGGCGGGGGCACTATGAACACTGAAGCTTTCTTT
>TRBJ2-5|NA|TRBV7-9|few
CASSLGFSQEETQYF
TGTGCCAGCAGCTTGGGCTTCTCCCAGGAAGAGACCCAGTACTTC
>TRBJ2-7|TRBD1|TRBV5-1|NA
CASSDIRDRGQYF
TGCGCCAGCAGCGATATCCGGGACAGGGGACAGTACTTC
>TRBJ1-2|NA|TRBV7-2|few
CASTPTGSPNYGYTF
TGTGCCAGCACCCCGACAGGATCCCCAAACTATGGCTACACCTTC
>TRBJ2-2|TRBD2|TRBV7-2|NA
CASSLAAGGTGELFF
TGTGCCAGCAGCTTAGCCGCGGGAGGTACCGGGGAGCTGTTTTTT
>TRBJ2-1|TRBD2|TRBV6-6|NA
CASSLAGAEQFF
TGTGCCAGCAGCTTAGCGGGAGCTGAGCAGTTCTTC
>TRBJ1-2|NA|TRBV5-1|few
CASSVAGGSDGYTF
TGCGCCAGCAGCGTGGCGGGGGGCTCGGATGGCTACACCTTC
>TRBJ1-4|TRBD1|TRBV5-1|NA
CASSRSTGTTNEKLFF
TGCGCCAGCAGCCGCTCGACAGGGACGACTAATGAAAAACTGTTTTTT
>TRBJ1-4|NA|TRBV10-3|few
CAISGGGKLFF
TGTGCCATCAGTGGGGGAGGTAAACTGTTTTTT
>TRBJ2-2|TRBD1|TRBV9|few
CASSVEAGGKTGELFF
TGTGCCAGCAGCGTAGAAGCAGGGGGTAAGACCGGGGAGCTGTTTTTT
>TRBJ2-1|TRBD2|TRBV11-2|few
CASSLGTSGTAEQFF
TGTGCCAGCAGCTTAGGGACTAGCGGGACGGCTGAGCAGTTCTTC
>TRBJ1-2|NA|TRBV30|NA
CAWDGGSGDGYTF
TGTGCCTGGGACGGGGGGAGCGGGGATGGCTACACCTTC
>TRBJ2-2|TRBD2|TRBV7-9|few
CASSPPGLADTGELFF
TGTGCCAGCAGCCCCCCGGGACTAGCGGACACCGGGGAGCTGTTTTTT
>TRBJ1-2|NA|TRBV6-1|NA
CASSAILTDTGGYTF
TGTGCCAGCAGTGCGATACTGACAGACACAGGGGGCTACACCTTC
>TRBJ2-1|TRBD2|TRBV19|few
CASSIRGSGRGRSYNEQFF
TGTGCCAGTAGTATTCGGGGTAGCGGGAGAGGGAGGTCCTACAATGAGCAGTTCTTC